The 8 T cell receptor beta chains given below trace back to one sample, sequenced in a study of kidney transplant recipient with SARS-CoV-2 infection. TCRdb re-called the reads through MiXCR, storing one row per CDR3 protein. The sample contains fewer than 250,000 distinct CDR3 sequences, around 28% of which appear only once. The starting material was a blood sample, obtained at baseline and on day 111 from a kidney transplant recipient. The receptors were gathered from a male patient younger than 45 who had COVID-19 and was a kidney transplant recipient. Some T cells may have come from the graft donor.

This clonotype was seen ten or more times. The chain has TRBV7-7 and TRBJ1-2; D unclear. The CDR3 is 17 residues long. Trimming took off 5 bases at V and 4 bases at J, with 23 bases between the two ends. Germline CDR1 is SSHAT and CDR2 is FNYEAQ (reference sequence). The CDR3 reads CASSSCYKCRKTYGYTF. DNA for the CDR3: TGTGCCAGCAGCAGTTGCTATAAGTGCCGAAAGACCTATGGCTACACCTTC.

This clonotype came up many times. The V call is TRBV6-5, the J call TRBJ2-5; 8 positions agree with TRBD2. CDR3 length: 16 amino acids. V was clipped by 5 bases and J by 4 bases; unmatched bases: 12. Germline assignment: CDR1 MNHEY and CDR2 SVGAGI. The CDR3 nucleotides read TGTGCCAGCAGTGCCATAGCGGGGCGCCGCCGAGAGACCCAGTACTTC. Its translation: CASSAIAGRRRETQYF.

The table lists this clonotype with many counts. This rearrangement joins TRBV5-5 to TRBJ1-2; D call uncertain. The germline gives CDR1 SGHKS, CDR2 YYEKEE (reference sequence). The CDR3 totals 16 residues. V was trimmed by 7 bases and J by 4 bases, leaving 23 bases between them. The CDR3 spells CASVVAVSRKTYGYTF. CDR3 DNA: TGTGCCAGCGTAGTGGCTGTCTCGCGAAAGACCTATGGCTACACCTTC.

This clonotype was picked up many times. The chain links TRBV15 to TRBJ2-2, with TRBD1 matching 8 bases. Germline-derived CDR1 and CDR2 are LNHNV and YYDKDF (reference sequence). The CDR3 loop spans 16 amino acids. V lost 5 bases and J lost 4; bases outside the gene matches: 9. The DNA for the CDR3 is TGTGCCACCAGCGACACAGGGGGTTATGGCACCGGGGAGCTGTTTTTT. Its translation: CATSDTGGYGTGELFF.

This clonotype showed up many times. The chain couples TRBV3-2 to TRBJ2-7; TRBD2 is taken as the D call from the table, unchecked against the DNA. TRBV3-2 is labeled a pseudogene. The CDR3 extends over 13 amino acids. CDR3 nucleotide sequence: TGTGCCAGCAGCCCTAGCGGGACAAACGAGCAGTACTTC. This encodes CASSPSGTNEQYF.

At least ten counts were recorded for this clonotype. The genes are TRBV15 and TRBJ2-7, with D possibly being TRBD2 (6 bases). CDR3 size: 15 residues. Germline V lookup: CDR1 LNHNV, CDR2 YYDKDF (reference sequence). V was clipped by 0 bases and J by 3 bases, with 12 bases between them. Here the CDR3 DNA reads TGTGCCACCAGCAGAGATGGCGGGGATGGCTACGAGCAGTACTTC. This translates into CATSRDGGDGYEQYF.

This clonotype showed up many times. The rearrangement links TRBV20-1 to TRBJ2-7; D gene ambiguous. The CDR3 is made up of 12 amino acids. Deletions cut 0 bases from V and 3 bases from J, with 6 bases between. Germline V gene data show CDR1 as DFQATT and CDR2 as SNEGSKA (reference sequence). CDR3 DNA sequence: TGCAGTGCTAGAGATCAGTTCTACGAGCAGTACTTC. Translating it yields CSARDQFYEQYF.

This clonotype was detected ten times or more. The gene calls are TRBV20-1 and TRBJ2-3; TRBD1 matches at 10 bases. The CDR3 covers 15 residues. V lost 4 bases and J lost 3; bases outside the gene matches: 7. Germline V lookup: CDR1 DFQATT, CDR2 SNEGSKA (reference sequence). CDR3 region: CSAIGQGDSTDTQYF. The CDR3 DNA is TGCAGTGCTATCGGACAGGGGGATAGTACAGATACGCAGTATTTT.